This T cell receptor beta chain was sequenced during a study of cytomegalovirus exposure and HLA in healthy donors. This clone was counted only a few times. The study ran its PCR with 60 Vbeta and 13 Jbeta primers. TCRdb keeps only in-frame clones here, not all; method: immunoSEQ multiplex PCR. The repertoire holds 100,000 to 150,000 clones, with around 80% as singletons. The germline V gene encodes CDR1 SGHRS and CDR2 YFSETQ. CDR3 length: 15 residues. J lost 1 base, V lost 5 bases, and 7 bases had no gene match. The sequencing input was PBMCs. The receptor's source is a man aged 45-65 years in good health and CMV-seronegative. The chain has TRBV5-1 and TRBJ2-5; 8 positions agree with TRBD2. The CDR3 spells CASSGQRGSQETQYF. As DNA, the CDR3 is TGCGCCAGCAGTGGGCAGCGGGGGAGCCAAGAGACCCAGTACTTC.